This T cell receptor beta chain emerged from a study of blood T cell repertoires in COVID-19. Overall study: The United States, Italy and Spain were the sources of the acute and convalescent COVID-19 samples.

Germline CDR1 SGDLS, CDR2 YYNGEE. V shed 4 bases and J shed 14 bases, with 30 bases lying between them. This CDR3 has 16 residues. In the study's own analysis: Researchers report that nucleated cell counts were estimated from reference gene primer amplification. Assay: immunoSEQ multiplex PCR; the TCRdb copy retains only in-frame clones and omits some. V and J calls plus clone size are reproduced from that table; the DNA served to infer D and trimming. Of under 250,000 clones in the sample, 84% are singletons; the top ten hold around 3.1%. The receptor comes from a woman aged 25 to 39 who had recovered from COVID-19. This sequence joins TRBV9 and TRBJ1-2; the D gene is possibly TRBD1 (6 bases). The sample comprised peripheral blood. CDR3 sequence: CASSPSARDKGQALTF. The CDR3 bases are TGTGCCAGCAGCCCCTCGGCTCGGGACAAGGGTCAGGCTCTAACCTTC.